The rows below give T cell receptor beta chains drawn from one sample of a study of CD8 T cells in Susac syndrome. A single record per CDR3 protein comes from TCRdb applying MiXCR to the immunoSEQ multiplex PCR reads. Of approximately 220,000 distinct CDR3 sequences listed, 90% to 95% are singletons. The source material was CD8+ T cells from PBMCs. The receptors were gathered from a human donor with multiple sclerosis. The CDR3 runs from the conserved cysteine through the conserved F or W. D genes are given only for firm matches. Clone size is stated in some rows and not others, as once, few, many or a class when expanded.

j_call clone_size d_call v_call cdr3_nt cdr3_aa
TRBJ1-3 . . TRBV29-1 TGCAGCGTTGTAGCGGCTGGAAACACCATATATTTT CSVVAAGNTIYF
TRBJ1-6 . . TRBV7-9 TGTGCCAGCAGCCAGGGCATCCTAGGGTCACCCCTCCACTTT CASSQGILGSPLHF
TRBJ2-7 . . TRBV7-9 TGTGCCAGCAGCTCACCCTTGCGGAATACCTACGAGCAGTACTTC CASSSPLRNTYEQYF
TRBJ2-3 . TRBD1 TRBV24-1 TGTGCCACCTCCCGCCCCCCCGCGACAGGGGAACGTGGTACGCAGTATTTT CATSRPPATGERGTQYF
TRBJ1-2 . . TRBV3-1 TGTGCCAGCAGCCAAGACAGTTATGGCTACACCTTC CASSQDSYGYTF
TRBJ1-5 . . TRBV6-2/TRBV6-3 TGTGCCAGCGGGGGTCAAGAGCCCCAGCATTTT CASGGQEPQHF
TRBJ2-1 . TRBD1 TRBV11-2 TGTGCCAGCAGCCCTCTCGAGGGACAGCGCTACAATGAGCAGTTCTTC CASSPLEGQRYNEQFF
TRBJ2-7 . . TRBV27 TGTGCCAGCAGAATACAGGGATCCTACGAGCAGTACTTC CASRIQGSYEQYF
TRBJ2-3 . . TRBV23-1 TGCGCCAGCGCTATCCCAGGGTGGCCAGATACGCAGTATTTT CASAIPGWPDTQYF
TRBJ2-7 . . TRBV7-9 TGTGCCAGCAGGGAACTACAATCCTACGAGCAGTACTTC CASRELQSYEQYF
TRBJ2-7 . . TRBV9 TGTGCCAGCAGCGTAGGAGGGGACGCCTACGAGCAGTACTTC CASSVGGDAYEQYF
TRBJ2-7 . TRBD1 TRBV6-1 TGTGCCAGCAGTGAATCACGGACAGGGGGGACCGAGCAGTACTTC CASSESRTGGTEQYF
TRBJ2-7 . . TRBV7-2 TGTGCCAGCAGCTATTCGGCGGGCCTTTCCTACGAGCAGTACTTC CASSYSAGLSYEQYF
TRBJ2-3 once TRBD2 TRBV20-1 TGCAGTGCTAGAGCCTTACTAGCGGGGGCCACAGATACGCAGTATTTT CSARALLAGATDTQYF
TRBJ2-1 . . TRBV25-1 TGTGCCAGCAGTGATTTAAAGTTGGTGAATGAGCAGTTCTTC CASSDLKLVNEQFF
TRBJ2-5 . . TRBV4-1 TGCGCCAGCAGCCACTTAGGGACGGGACATATGGAGACCCAGTACTTC CASSHLGTGHMETQYF
TRBJ2-1 . TRBD2 TRBV9 TGTGCCAGCAGCGCCCCACTAGCGGGAATTTACAATGAGCAGTTCTTC CASSAPLAGIYNEQFF
TRBJ2-5 . . TRBV19 TGTGCCCGGCCCAGATGCTACCAAGAGACCCAGTACTTC CARPRCYQETQYF
TRBJ1-1 . . TRBV27 TGTGCCTCAAAACTGGGGAACACTGAAGCTTTCTTT CASKLGNTEAFF
TRBJ2-2 . TRBD2 TRBV6-2/TRBV6-3 TGTGCCAGCAGCCCTGGACTAGCGTCCGGGGAGCTGTTTTTT CASSPGLASGELFF
TRBJ2-1 . TRBD2 TRBV9 TGTGCCAGCAGCTCCCCCCGGGCGGGGGGATCCTACAATGAGCAGTTCTTC CASSSPRAGGSYNEQFF
TRBJ2-7 . . TRBV15 TGTGCCACCAGCAGAGCGGGTCACGAGCAGTACTTC CATSRAGHEQYF
TRBJ2-7 . . TRBV13 TGTGCCAGCAGCCCTCGACTAATCAGACACGAGCAGTACTTC CASSPRLIRHEQYF
TRBJ2-5 . . TRBV14 TGTGCCAGCAGCCAAAACAGGGACGGAGGAGAGACCCAGTACTTC CASSQNRDGGETQYF
TRBJ1-2 . TRBD1 TRBV29-1 TGCAGCGTCCCATCGGACAGGGCCAATGGCTACACCTTC CSVPSDRANGYTF
TRBJ1-1 . . TRBV4-1 TGCGCCAGCAGCCCAAACAGTCCCCCCGGACCTGAAGCTTTCTTT CASSPNSPPGPEAFF
TRBJ2-3 . . TRBV2 TGTGCCAGCAGGGGCTTAGAAATAACGCAGTATTTT CASRGLEITQYF
TRBJ2-5 . . TRBV5-6 TGTGCCAGCAGCTTGGCCCTGGGTGGGCGAGAGACCCAGTACTTC CASSLALGGRETQYF
TRBJ2-1 . . TRBV29-1 TGCAGCGTCGAGGGACTCCGGGGAGACAATGAGCAGTTCTTC CSVEGLRGDNEQFF
TRBJ2-3 . . TRBV18 TGTGCCAGCTCCGTGGGGCGAACAGATACGCAGTATTTT CASSVGRTDTQYF
TRBJ2-3 . TRBD1 TRBV9 TGTGCCAGCAGGGCCGGGACAGGGGACGATACGCAGTATTTT CASRAGTGDDTQYF
TRBJ1-5 few . TRBV6-5 TGTGCCAGCAGTTCCCGGTATAGCAATCAGCCCCAGCATTTT CASSSRYSNQPQHF
TRBJ2-2 . . TRBV4-3 TGCGCCAGCAGCCAAGATTGGAGACCTTCCACCGGGGAGCTGTTTTTT CASSQDWRPSTGELFF
TRBJ2-7 once . TRBV3-1 TGTGCCAGCAGCCAAGATGGGGGGCAGGGGTGGGGCGAGCAGTACTTC CASSQDGGQGWGEQYF
TRBJ2-5 few . TRBV5-6 TGTGCCAGCAGCTTGGTGGTATCCAGTGGACCGCGGCCCGATTTTAAGGAGACCCAGTACTTC CASSLVVSSGPRPDFKETQYF
TRBJ2-7 . TRBD2 TRBV13 TGTGCCAGCAGCCCCTTCCCCGGGGTAGCGGGCGTTCGACCAACCTACGAGCAGTACTTC CASSPFPGVAGVRPTYEQYF
TRBJ1-1 . TRBD1 TRBV4-1 TGCGCCAGCAGGTTGGGACAGGCGAACACTGAAGCTTTCTTT CASRLGQANTEAFF
TRBJ2-1 . . TRBV4-3 TGCGCCAGCAGCCAAGATCCGGGAAGTTCTAGCCCCTACAATGAGCAGTTCTTC CASSQDPGSSSPYNEQFF
TRBJ2-5 . . TRBV12-3/TRBV12-4 TGTGCCAGCAGTCAAACTAGCTGCCCGAAAGAGACCCAGTACTTC CASSQTSCPKETQYF
TRBJ1-1 few . TRBV30 TGTGCCTGGAGTGCATGGGGGGGGACTGAAGCTTTCTTT CAWSAWGGTEAFF
TRBJ2-7 . . TRBV19 TGTGCCAGTAGTATTGGGCTAGGAGTATTCGAGCAGTACTTC CASSIGLGVFEQYF
TRBJ2-7 . . TRBV4-1 TGCGCCAGCAGGGGGGTAGGGGAGTACGAGCAGTACTTC CASRGVGEYEQYF
TRBJ2-5 . . TRBV29-1 TGCAGCGTTAATGGTATGGGGGCTGGAGAGACCCAGTACTTC CSVNGMGAGETQYF
TRBJ2-7 . TRBD1 TRBV2 TGTGCCAGCAGTAGGGACAGGAGTTCCTACGAGCAGTACTTC CASSRDRSSYEQYF
TRBJ1-1 . . TRBV2 TGTGCCAGCAGAAGCCCAGGATACCCTGAAGCTTTCTTT CASRSPGYPEAFF
TRBJ2-1 . TRBD2 TRBV6-5 TGTGCCAGCAGACCGGGGACTAGCGGGAGGAATGAGCAGTTCTTC CASRPGTSGRNEQFF
TRBJ2-1 . . TRBV7-9 TGTGCCAGCACCCCCGGAAGGGTGGATGAGCAGTTCTTC CASTPGRVDEQFF
TRBJ2-2 . . TRBV11-3 TGTGCCAGCAGCCCCCGCTCAAGCGGGGAGCTGTTTTTT CASSPRSSGELFF
TRBJ1-2 . . TRBV7-6 TGTGCCAGCAGCTACGGGACCTATGGCTACACCTTC CASSYGTYGYTF
TRBJ2-3 few . TRBV24-1 TGTGCCACCAGTGATTTGTCGGGGTCGGCTAGTGGTACGCAGTATTTT CATSDLSGSASGTQYF
TRBJ2-7 . TRBD2 TRBV23-1 TGCGCCAGCAGTCAATCCCCGGGACTAGCGGGAGGGCCCTCCTACGAGCAGTACTTC CASSQSPGLAGGPSYEQYF
TRBJ2-7 . . TRBV19 TGTGCCAGTAGTCCCTCCCATAGGGCCACCTACGAGCAGTACTTC CASSPSHRATYEQYF
TRBJ2-7 . TRBD1 TRBV29-1 TGCAGCGTTGATGGGGACAGGGGGTACGAGCAGTACTTC CSVDGDRGYEQYF
TRBJ1-1 . . TRBV12-3/TRBV12-4 TGTGCCAGCAGGGGCGACACTGAAGCTTTCTTT CASRGDTEAFF
TRBJ2-7 . . TRBV5-4 TGTGCCAGCAGCTTCGGGCAGTTCTCCGGGGGCGAGCAGTACTTC CASSFGQFSGGEQYF
TRBJ1-1 once . TRBV9 TGTGCCAGCAGCGTAGCTGAAGGGGCAAACACTGAAGCTTTCTTT CASSVAEGANTEAFF
TRBJ2-3 once . TRBV19 TGTGCCAGTAGTATCGACCAAGGGTACACAGATACGCAGTATTTT CASSIDQGYTDTQYF
TRBJ2-1 . . TRBV7-9 TGTGCCAGCAGCTTAGTGTTCAGGGGCTACAATGAGCAGTTCTTC CASSLVFRGYNEQFF
TRBJ1-2 . . TRBV9 TGTGCCAGCAGCCCCGGGGCGAAGACCTATGGCTACACCTTC CASSPGAKTYGYTF
TRBJ2-6 . . TRBV7-9 TGTGCCAGCGGACGGACGGTTGAAGCCAACGTCCTGACTTTC CASGRTVEANVLTF